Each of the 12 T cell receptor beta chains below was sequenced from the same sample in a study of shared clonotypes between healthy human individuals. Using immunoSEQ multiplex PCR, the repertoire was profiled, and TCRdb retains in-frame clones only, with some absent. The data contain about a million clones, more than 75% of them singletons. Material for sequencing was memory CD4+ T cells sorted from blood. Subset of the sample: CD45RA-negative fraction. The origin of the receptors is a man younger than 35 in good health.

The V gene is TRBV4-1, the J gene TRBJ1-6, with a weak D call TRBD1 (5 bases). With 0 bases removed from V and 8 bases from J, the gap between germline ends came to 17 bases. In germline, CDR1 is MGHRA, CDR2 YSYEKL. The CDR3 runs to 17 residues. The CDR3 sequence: CASSQERGFQYDSPLHF. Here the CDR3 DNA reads TGCGCCAGCAGCCAAGAGAGGGGATTCCAGTATGATTCACCCCTCCACTTT.

CDR3 bases: TGTGCCAGTAGCCCCAAGGTTTCTAGCACAGATACGCAGTATTTT. This codes for CASSPKVSSTDTQYF. The V and J genes are TRBV19 and TRBJ2-3, with no clear D. The length of the CDR3 is 15 residues. Germline V gene sequence: CDR1 LNHDA, CDR2 SQIVND (reference sequence). The V gene lost 6 bases and the J gene lost 0 bases, with 13 bases spanning the gap.

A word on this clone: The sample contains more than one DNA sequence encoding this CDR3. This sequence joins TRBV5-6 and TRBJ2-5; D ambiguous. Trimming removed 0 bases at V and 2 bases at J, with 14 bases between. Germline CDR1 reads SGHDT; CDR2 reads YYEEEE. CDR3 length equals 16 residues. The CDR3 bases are TGTGCCAGCAGCTTGGGCCCCCTAGGTCTACAAGAGACCCAGTACTTC. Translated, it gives CASSLGPLGLQETQYF.

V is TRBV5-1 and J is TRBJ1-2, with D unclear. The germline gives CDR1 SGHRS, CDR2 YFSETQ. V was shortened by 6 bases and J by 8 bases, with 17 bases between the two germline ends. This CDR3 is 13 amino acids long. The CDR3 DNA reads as TGCGCCAGCACCGCCGACGGGAGAAACGGCTACACCTTC. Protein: CASTADGRNGYTF.

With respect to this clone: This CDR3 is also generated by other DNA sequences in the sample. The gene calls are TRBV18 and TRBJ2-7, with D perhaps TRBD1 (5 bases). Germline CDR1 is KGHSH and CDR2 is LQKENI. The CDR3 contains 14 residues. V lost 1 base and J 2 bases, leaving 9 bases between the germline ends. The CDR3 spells CASSPRGEAYEQYF. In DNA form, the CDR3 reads TGTGCCAGCTCACCACGGGGCGAGGCCTACGAGCAGTACTTC.

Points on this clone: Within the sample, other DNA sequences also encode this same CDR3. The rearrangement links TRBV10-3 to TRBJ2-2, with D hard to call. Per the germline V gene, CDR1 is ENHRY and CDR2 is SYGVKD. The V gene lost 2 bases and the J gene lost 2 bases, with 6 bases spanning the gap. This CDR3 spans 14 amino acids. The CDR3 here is CAISEGLNTGELFF. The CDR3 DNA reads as TGTGCCATCAGTGAGGGTCTTAACACCGGGGAGCTGTTTTTT.

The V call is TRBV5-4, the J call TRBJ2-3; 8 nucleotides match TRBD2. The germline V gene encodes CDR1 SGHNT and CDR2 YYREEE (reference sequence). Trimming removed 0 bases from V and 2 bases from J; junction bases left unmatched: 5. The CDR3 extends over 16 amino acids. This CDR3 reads CASSLVRGGVTDTQYF. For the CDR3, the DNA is TGTGCCAGCAGCTTGGTCCGGGGGGGCGTCACAGATACGCAGTATTTT.

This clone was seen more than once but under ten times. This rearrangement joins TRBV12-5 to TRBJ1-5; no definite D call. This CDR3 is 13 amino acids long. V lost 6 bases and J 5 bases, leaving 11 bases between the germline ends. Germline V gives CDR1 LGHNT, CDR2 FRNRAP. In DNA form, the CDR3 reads TGTGCTAGTGGGTCCGACGGGTATCAGCCCCAGCATTTT. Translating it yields CASGSDGYQPQHF.

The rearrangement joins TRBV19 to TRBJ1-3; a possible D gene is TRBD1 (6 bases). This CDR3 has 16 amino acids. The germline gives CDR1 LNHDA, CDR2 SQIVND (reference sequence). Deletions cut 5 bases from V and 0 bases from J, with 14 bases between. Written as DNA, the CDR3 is TGTGCCAGTAGTCGCGGACAGCAGAACTCTGGAAACACCATATATTTT. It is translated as CASSRGQQNSGNTIYF.

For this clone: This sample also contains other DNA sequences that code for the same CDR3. The DNA of the CDR3 is TGTGCCAGTAGTATCAGGGATAATCAGCCCCAGCATTTT. Translation gives CASSIRDNQPQHF. V and J are TRBV19 and TRBJ1-5; tentative D call: TRBD1 (5 bases). The germline CDR1 and CDR2 sequences are LNHDA and SQIVND (reference sequence). This CDR3 is built from 13 residues. The V and J ends lost 3 bases and 4 bases respectively, with 7 bases between them.

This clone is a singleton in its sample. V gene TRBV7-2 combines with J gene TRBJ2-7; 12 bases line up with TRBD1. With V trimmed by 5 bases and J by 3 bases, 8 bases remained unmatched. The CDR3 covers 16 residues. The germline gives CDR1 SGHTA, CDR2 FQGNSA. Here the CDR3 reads CASSEGTGGSRYEQYF. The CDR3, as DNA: TGTGCCAGCAGCGAGGGGACAGGGGGCTCTCGCTACGAGCAGTACTTC.

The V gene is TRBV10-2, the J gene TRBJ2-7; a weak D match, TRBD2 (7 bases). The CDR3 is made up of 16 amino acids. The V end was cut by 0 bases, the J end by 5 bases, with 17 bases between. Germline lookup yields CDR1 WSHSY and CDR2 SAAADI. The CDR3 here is CASSESISGTIDEQYF. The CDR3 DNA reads TGCGCCAGCAGTGAGTCAATAAGCGGGACAATCGACGAGCAGTACTTC.